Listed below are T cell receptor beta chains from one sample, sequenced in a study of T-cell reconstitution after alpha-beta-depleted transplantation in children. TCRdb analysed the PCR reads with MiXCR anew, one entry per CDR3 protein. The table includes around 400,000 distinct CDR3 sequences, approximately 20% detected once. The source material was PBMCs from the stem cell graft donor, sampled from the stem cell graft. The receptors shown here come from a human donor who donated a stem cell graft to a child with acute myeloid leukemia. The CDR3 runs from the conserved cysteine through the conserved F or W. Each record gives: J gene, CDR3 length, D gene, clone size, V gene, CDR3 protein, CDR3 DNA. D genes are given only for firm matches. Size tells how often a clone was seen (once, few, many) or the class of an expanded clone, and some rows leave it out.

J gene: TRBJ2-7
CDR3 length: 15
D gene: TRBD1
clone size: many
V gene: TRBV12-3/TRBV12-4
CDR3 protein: CASSPRGQAVYEQYF
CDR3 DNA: TGTGCCAGCAGCCCGAGAGGACAGGCGGTCTACGAGCAGTACTTC

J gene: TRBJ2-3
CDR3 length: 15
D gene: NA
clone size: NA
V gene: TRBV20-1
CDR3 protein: CRAPNRGTETDTQYF
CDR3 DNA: TGCAGAGCTCCCAACCGGGGGACAGAGACAGATACGCAGTATTTT

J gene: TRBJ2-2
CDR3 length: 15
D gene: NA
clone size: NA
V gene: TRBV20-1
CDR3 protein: CSARPHFLNTGELFF
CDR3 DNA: TGCAGTGCTAGACCGCATTTCTTGAACACCGGGGAGCTGTTTTTT

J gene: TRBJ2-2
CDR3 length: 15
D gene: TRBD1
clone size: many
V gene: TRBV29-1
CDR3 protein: CSVEGWTGNTGELFF
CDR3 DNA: TGCAGCGTTGAAGGGTGGACAGGGAACACCGGGGAGCTGTTTTTT

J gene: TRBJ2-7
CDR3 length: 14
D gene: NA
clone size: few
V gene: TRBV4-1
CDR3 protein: CASSQELGPYEQYF
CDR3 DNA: TGCGCCAGCAGCCAAGAACTGGGGCCCTACGAGCAGTACTTC

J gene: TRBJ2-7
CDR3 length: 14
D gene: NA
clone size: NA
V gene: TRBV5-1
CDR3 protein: CASSLAGEDYEQYF
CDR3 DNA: TGCGCCAGCAGCTTGGCAGGGGAAGACTACGAGCAGTACTTC

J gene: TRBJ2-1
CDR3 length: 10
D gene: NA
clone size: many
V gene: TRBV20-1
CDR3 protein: CSARWNEQFF
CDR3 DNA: TGCAGTGCTCGGTGGAATGAGCAGTTCTTC

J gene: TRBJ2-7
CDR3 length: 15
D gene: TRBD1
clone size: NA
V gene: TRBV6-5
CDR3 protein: CASSYNTGGRYEQYF
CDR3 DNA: TGTGCCAGCAGTTACAATACAGGGGGAAGGTACGAGCAGTACTTC

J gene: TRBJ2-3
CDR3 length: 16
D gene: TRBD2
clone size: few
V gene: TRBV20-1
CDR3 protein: CSAGKLAGGPTDTQYF
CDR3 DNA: TGCAGTGCTGGAAAACTAGCGGGAGGGCCTACAGATACGCAGTATTTT

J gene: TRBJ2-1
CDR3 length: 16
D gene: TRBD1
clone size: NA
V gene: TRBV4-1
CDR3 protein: CASSQESGTGENEQFF
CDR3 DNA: TGCGCCAGCAGCCAAGAGTCCGGGACAGGGGAGAATGAGCAGTTCTTC

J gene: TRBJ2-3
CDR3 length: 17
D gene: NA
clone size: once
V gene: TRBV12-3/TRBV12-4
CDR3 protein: CASRPSRGGMSTDTQYF
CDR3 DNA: TGTGCCAGCAGACCCTCTAGGGGGGGAATGAGCACAGATACGCAGTATTTT

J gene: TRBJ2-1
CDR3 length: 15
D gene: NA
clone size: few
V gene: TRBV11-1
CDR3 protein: CASTVSGRSGNEQFF
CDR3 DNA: TGTGCCAGCACCGTAAGCGGACGCAGCGGCAATGAGCAGTTCTTC

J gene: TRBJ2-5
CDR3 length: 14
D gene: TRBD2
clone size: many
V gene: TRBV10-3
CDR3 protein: CAISETSGPGTQYF
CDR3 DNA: TGTGCCATCAGCGAGACTAGCGGCCCTGGGACCCAGTACTTC

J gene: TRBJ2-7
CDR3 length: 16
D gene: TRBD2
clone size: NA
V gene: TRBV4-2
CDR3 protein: CASSQRLGLDFREQYF
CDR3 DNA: TGTGCCAGCAGCCAAAGGCTGGGACTAGATTTCCGCGAGCAGTACTTC

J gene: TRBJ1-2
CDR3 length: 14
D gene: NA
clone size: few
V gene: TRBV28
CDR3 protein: CASSLQLTNYGYTF
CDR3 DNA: TGTGCCAGCAGTTTACAACTAACTAACTATGGCTACACCTTC

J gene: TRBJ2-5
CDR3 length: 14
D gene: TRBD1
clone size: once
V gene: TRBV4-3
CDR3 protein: CASSQTTGSETQYF
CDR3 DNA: TGCGCCAGCAGCCAAACGACAGGGTCAGAGACCCAGTACTTC

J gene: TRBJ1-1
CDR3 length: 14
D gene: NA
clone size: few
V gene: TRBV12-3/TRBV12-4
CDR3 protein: CASSPGRGNTEAFF
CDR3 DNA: TGTGCCAGCAGCCCCGGGCGGGGCAACACTGAAGCTTTCTTT

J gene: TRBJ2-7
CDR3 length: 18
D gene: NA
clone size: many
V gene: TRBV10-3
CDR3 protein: CAISDLRAAQGPTYEQYF
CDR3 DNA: TGTGCCATCAGTGACCTTAGGGCGGCACAAGGCCCTACCTACGAGCAGTACTTC

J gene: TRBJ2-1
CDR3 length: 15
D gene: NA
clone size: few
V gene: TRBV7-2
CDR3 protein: CASSQGGAVSNEQFF
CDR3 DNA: TGTGCCAGCAGCCAGGGTGGGGCTGTTTCGAATGAGCAGTTCTTC

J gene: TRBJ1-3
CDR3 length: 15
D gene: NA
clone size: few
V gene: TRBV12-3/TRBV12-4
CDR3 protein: CASSRQTTSGNTIYF
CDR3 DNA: TGTGCCAGCAGTAGACAGACTACCTCTGGAAACACCATATATTTT

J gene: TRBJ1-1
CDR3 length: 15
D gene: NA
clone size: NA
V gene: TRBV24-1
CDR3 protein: CATSDGQGMNTEAFF
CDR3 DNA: TGTGCCACCAGTGATGGCCAGGGAATGAACACTGAAGCTTTCTTT

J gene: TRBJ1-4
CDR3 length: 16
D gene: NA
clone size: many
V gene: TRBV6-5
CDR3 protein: CASSLTGGAGDEKLFF
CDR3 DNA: TGTGCCAGCAGTCTTACTGGAGGTGCAGGGGATGAAAAACTGTTTTTT

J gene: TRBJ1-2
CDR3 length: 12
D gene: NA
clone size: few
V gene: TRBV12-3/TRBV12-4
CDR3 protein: CASSLYGNGYTF
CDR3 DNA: TGTGCCAGCAGTTTATACGGAAATGGCTACACCTTC

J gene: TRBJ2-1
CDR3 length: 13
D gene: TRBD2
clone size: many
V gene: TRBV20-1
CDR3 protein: CSAGLAGGDEQFF
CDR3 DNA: TGCAGTGCTGGGCTAGCGGGAGGTGATGAGCAGTTCTTC

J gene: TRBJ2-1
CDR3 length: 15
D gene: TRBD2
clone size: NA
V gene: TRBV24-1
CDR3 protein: CATSGGSGSLDEQFF
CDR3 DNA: TGTGCCACCTCTGGGGGTAGCGGGAGTTTGGATGAGCAGTTCTTC

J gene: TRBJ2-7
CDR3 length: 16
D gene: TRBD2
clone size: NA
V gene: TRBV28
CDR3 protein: CASRPTGGAGVREQYF
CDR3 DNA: TGTGCCAGCAGACCAACCGGGGGAGCGGGAGTTCGGGAGCAGTACTTC

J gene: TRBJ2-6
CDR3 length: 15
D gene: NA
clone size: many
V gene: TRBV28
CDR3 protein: CASSFGGSGANVLTF
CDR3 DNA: TGTGCCAGCAGTTTTGGGGGCTCTGGGGCCAACGTCCTGACTTTC

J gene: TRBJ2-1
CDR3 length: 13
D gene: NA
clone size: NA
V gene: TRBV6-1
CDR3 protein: CASSDPRYLEQFF
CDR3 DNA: TGTGCCAGCAGTGATCCTAGATATCTTGAGCAGTTCTTC

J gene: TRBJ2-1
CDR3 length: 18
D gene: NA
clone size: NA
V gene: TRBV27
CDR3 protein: CASDRGRGLAGIGNEQFF
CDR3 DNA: TGTGCCAGCGACAGGGGGCGCGGGCTAGCGGGAATAGGGAATGAGCAGTTCTTC

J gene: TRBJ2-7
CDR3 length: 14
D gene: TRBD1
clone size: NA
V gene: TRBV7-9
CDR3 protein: CASTFDRERNEQYF
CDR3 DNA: TGTGCCAGCACCTTCGACAGGGAGAGGAACGAGCAGTACTTC

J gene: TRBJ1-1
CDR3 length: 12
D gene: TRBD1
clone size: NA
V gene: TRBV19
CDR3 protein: CASGNRGPEAFF
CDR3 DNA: TGTGCCAGTGGGAACAGGGGCCCTGAAGCTTTCTTT

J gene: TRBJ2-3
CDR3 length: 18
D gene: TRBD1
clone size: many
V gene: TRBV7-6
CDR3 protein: CASSLKGAPLKGTDTQYF
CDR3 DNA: TGTGCCAGCAGCTTGAAGGGGGCTCCCCTCAAAGGCACAGATACGCAGTATTTT

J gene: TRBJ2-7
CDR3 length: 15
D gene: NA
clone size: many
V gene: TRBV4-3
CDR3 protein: CASSQEIVGFHEQYF
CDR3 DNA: TGCGCCAGCAGCCAAGAGATTGTAGGGTTCCACGAGCAGTACTTC

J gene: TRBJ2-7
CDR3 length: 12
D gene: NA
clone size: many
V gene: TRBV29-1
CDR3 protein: CSGGMEVDEQYF
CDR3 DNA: TGCAGCGGGGGGATGGAGGTAGACGAGCAGTACTTC

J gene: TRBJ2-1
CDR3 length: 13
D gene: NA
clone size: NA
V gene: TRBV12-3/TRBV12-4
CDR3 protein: CASSLGTRNEQFF
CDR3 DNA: TGTGCCAGCAGTTTAGGAACCCGCAATGAGCAGTTCTTC

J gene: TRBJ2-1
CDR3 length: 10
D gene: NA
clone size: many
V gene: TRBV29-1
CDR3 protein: CSVVDYEQFF
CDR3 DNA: TGCAGCGTTGTAGATTATGAGCAGTTCTTC

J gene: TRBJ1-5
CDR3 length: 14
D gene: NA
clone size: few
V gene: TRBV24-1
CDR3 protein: CATSVSYSNQPQHF
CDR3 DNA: TGTGCCACCAGTGTGTCTTATAGCAATCAGCCCCAGCATTTT

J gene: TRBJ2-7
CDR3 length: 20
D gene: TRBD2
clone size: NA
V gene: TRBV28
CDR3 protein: CASTTTIAVLAASLSYEQYF
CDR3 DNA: TGTGCCAGCACGACTACTATTGCTGTACTAGCGGCCTCACTCTCCTACGAGCAGTACTTC

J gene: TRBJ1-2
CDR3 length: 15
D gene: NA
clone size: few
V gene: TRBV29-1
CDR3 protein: CSVRSSGDLGYGYTF
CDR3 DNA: TGCAGCGTTCGTTCATCAGGGGACCTGGGCTATGGCTACACCTTC

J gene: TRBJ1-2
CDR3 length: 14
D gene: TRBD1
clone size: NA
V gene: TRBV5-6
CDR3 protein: CASTTTGGWYGYTF
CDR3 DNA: TGTGCCAGCACCACGACAGGGGGCTGGTATGGCTACACCTTC

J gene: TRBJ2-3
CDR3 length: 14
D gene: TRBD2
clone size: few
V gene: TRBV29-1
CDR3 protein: CSVEGGGSPDTQYF
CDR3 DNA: TGCAGCGTTGAGGGTGGCGGGAGCCCCGATACGCAGTATTTT

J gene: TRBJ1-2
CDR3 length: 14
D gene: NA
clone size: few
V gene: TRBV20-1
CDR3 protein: CSARDDRLNYGYTF
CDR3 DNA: TGCAGTGCTAGAGATGATAGGTTGAACTATGGCTACACCTTC

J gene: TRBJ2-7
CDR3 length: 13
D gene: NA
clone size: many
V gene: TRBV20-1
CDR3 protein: CSARAVWGNEQYF
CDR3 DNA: TGCAGTGCTAGAGCGGTCTGGGGGAACGAGCAGTACTTC